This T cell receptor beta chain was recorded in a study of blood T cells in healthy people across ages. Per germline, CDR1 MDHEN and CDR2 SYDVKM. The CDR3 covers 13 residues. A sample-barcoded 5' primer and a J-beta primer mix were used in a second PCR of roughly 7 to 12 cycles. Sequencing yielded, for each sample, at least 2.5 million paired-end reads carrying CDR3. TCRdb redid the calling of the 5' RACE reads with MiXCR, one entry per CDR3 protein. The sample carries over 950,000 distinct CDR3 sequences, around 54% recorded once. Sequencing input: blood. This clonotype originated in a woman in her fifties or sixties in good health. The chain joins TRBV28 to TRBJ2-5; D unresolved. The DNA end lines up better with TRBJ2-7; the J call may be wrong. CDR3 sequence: CASRVQEAYEQYF. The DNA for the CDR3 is TGTGCCAGCAGGGTACAAGAGGCTTACGAGCAGTACTTC.